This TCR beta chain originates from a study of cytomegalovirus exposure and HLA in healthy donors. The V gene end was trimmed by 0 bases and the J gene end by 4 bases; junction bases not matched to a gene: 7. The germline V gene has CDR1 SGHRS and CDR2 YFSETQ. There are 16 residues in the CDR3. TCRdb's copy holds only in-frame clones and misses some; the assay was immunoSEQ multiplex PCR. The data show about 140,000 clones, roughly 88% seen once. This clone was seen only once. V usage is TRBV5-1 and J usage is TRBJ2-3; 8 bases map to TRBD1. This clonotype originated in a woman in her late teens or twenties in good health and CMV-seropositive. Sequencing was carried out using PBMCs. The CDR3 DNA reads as TGCGCCAGCAGCTTGGGACAGCGGACAGGGCCAGATACGCAGTATTTT. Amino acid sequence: CASSLGQRTGPDTQYF.